This TCR beta chain was captured in a study of shared clonotypes between healthy human individuals. Here immunoSEQ multiplex PCR was the method, and the copy in TCRdb shows in-frame clones only, minus some. Of around 2,000,000 clones in the sample, 95% were seen once. This CDR3 is built from 16 residues. Germline-derived CDR1 and CDR2 are MNHNY and SVGAGI (reference sequence). V gave up 2 bases and J gave up 0 bases; unmatched junction bases: 7. The sequence derives from a man in his late teens or twenties in good health. This rearrangement joins TRBV6-6 to TRBJ2-7; TRBD1 agrees at 7 bases. Sequencing was done on a sample of naive CD4+ T cells sorted from blood. Subset meaning: CD45RA+ positively selected. CDR3 sequence: CASSYAPTGSSYEQYF. CDR3 in DNA: TGTGCCAGCAGTTACGCCCCGACAGGGAGCTCCTACGAGCAGTACTTC.